A selection of T cell receptor beta chains follows, all from one sample in a study of T cell repertoires in cytomegalovirus infection. In TCRdb, the reads were re-called with MiXCR into one record per CDR3 protein. The table includes approximately 260,000 distinct CDR3 sequences, about a sixth detected once. The specimen sequenced was CD8+ T cells from PBMCs. These receptors were obtained from a human donor in good health (CMV status not recorded). Some clones in this sample may be carry-over from other donors' samples. Each CDR3 is given with its conserved first and last residue. D genes are given only for firm matches. Part of the rows lack a size; the others show once, few, many or a class for expanded clones.

v_call,j_call,clone_size,d_call,cdr3_aa,cdr3_nt
TRBV6-5,TRBJ2-1,few,-,CASSYSGPSYNEQFF,TGTGCCAGCAGTTACTCGGGGCCCTCCTACAATGAGCAGTTCTTC
TRBV2,TRBJ1-1,-,-,CASKWLGNTEAFF,TGTGCCAGCAAGTGGTTGGGCAACACTGAAGCTTTCTTT
TRBV12-3/TRBV12-4,TRBJ2-7,-,TRBD1,CASSLPRQGRYEQYF,TGTGCCAGCAGTTTACCGAGACAGGGGAGATACGAGCAGTACTTC
TRBV5-1,TRBJ2-7,few,-,CASSLAFSDQGRYEQYF,TGCGCCAGCAGCTTGGCCTTCTCTGACCAGGGGAGGTACGAGCAGTACTTC
TRBV20-1,TRBJ2-1,-,TRBD2,CSARVPRGGSYNEQFF,TGCAGTGCTAGAGTGCCCCGGGGGGGCTCCTACAATGAGCAGTTCTTC
TRBV28,TRBJ1-5,many,TRBD1,CASSLWGQGGQPQHF,TGTGCCAGCAGTTTATGGGGACAGGGCGGTCAGCCCCAGCATTTT
TRBV19,TRBJ2-3,-,-,CASSILGRTTDTQYF,TGTGCCAGTAGTATCCTGGGACGAACTACAGATACGCAGTATTTT
TRBV29-1,TRBJ2-5,-,TRBD1,CSVVHFDAQGNQETQYF,TGCAGCGTTGTTCATTTTGACGCACAGGGGAACCAAGAGACCCAGTACTTC
TRBV19,TRBJ1-5,few,TRBD1,CASSHGGTGGHQPQHF,TGTGCCAGTAGCCATGGGGGGACAGGGGGCCATCAGCCCCAGCATTTT
TRBV3-1,TRBJ2-7,-,-,CASSQYPPYEQYF,TGTGCCAGCAGCCAATACCCTCCCTACGAGCAGTACTTC
TRBV6-2/TRBV6-3,TRBJ2-7,many,TRBD1,CASSHGTDYEQYF,TGTGCCAGCAGCCATGGGACAGACTACGAGCAGTACTTC
TRBV6-2/TRBV6-3,TRBJ1-2,many,-,CASNPQGQYGYTF,TGTGCCAGCAACCCCCAAGGACAATACGGCTACACCTTC
TRBV7-9,TRBJ2-1,-,-,CASSSGQVGGYNEQFF,TGTGCCAGCAGCTCCGGGCAGGTGGGAGGCTACAATGAGCAGTTCTTC
TRBV28,TRBJ1-3,few,-,CASSLFRGARNTIYF,TGTGCCAGCAGTTTATTCCGGGGAGCTCGAAACACCATATATTTT
TRBV7-9,TRBJ2-7,few,TRBD1,CASDRDNSYEQYF,TGTGCCAGCGACAGGGACAACTCCTACGAGCAGTACTTC
TRBV6-5,TRBJ1-4,-,-,CASSPPGERGGDEKLFF,TGTGCCAGCAGTCCACCGGGGGAGCGAGGGGGAGATGAAAAACTGTTTTTT
TRBV7-2,TRBJ1-1,many,-,CASSLLGLNTEAFF,TGTGCCAGCAGCTTATTAGGTTTAAACACTGAAGCTTTCTTT
TRBV2,TRBJ1-6,few,-,CASSQGWTDFSPLHF,TGTGCCAGCAGTCAGGGGTGGACAGACTTTTCACCCCTCCACTTT
TRBV7-9,TRBJ2-5,few,-,CASSLENREETQYF,TGTGCCAGCAGCTTAGAGAACAGGGAGGAGACCCAGTACTTC
TRBV20-1,TRBJ2-4,few,TRBD1,CSARTGQLDAKNIQYF,TGCAGTGCTAGGACGGGACAGTTAGACGCCAAAAACATTCAGTACTTC
TRBV2,TRBJ2-5,-,-,CASSEGIRGVETQYF,TGTGCCAGCAGTGAAGGTATCAGGGGCGTAGAGACCCAGTACTTC
TRBV2,TRBJ2-1,-,-,CASITEPGGDNEQFF,TGTGCCAGCATAACTGAGCCGGGCGGCGACAATGAGCAGTTCTTC
TRBV14,TRBJ1-5,-,-,CASSPNTQPQHF,TGTGCCAGCAGCCCTAATACCCAGCCCCAGCATTTT
TRBV7-2,TRBJ1-6,many,-,CASSLIQGRGPLHF,TGTGCCAGCAGCTTAATTCAGGGGCGGGGACCCCTCCACTTT
TRBV7-6,TRBJ2-3,many,TRBD1,CASRPFPGTESTDTQYF,TGTGCCAGCAGGCCTTTCCCGGGGACAGAGAGCACAGATACGCAGTATTTT
TRBV7-8,TRBJ2-3,many,-,CASSPDERLVVPDTQYF,TGTGCCAGCAGCCCAGACGAAAGACTAGTTGTCCCAGATACGCAGTATTTT
TRBV11-3,TRBJ1-1,few,TRBD1,CASSQGAGTEAFF,TGTGCCAGCAGCCAGGGGGCAGGGACTGAAGCTTTCTTT
TRBV29-1,TRBJ1-2,-,TRBD1,CSVEDWTGSDYGYTF,TGCAGCGTTGAAGATTGGACAGGGTCGGACTATGGCTACACCTTC
TRBV5-6,TRBJ2-3,-,-,CASSTGGLTADTQYF,TGTGCCAGCAGCACGGGGGGCCTTACCGCAGATACGCAGTATTTT
TRBV2,TRBJ1-6,many,-,CASRTGNSSPLHF,TGTGCCAGCAGGACAGGCAACTCTTCACCCCTCCACTTT
TRBV20-1,TRBJ2-6,once,TRBD2,CSARTGGVNVLTF,TGCAGTGCTAGAACGGGGGGGGTCAACGTCCTGACTTTC
TRBV5-1,TRBJ2-7,-,TRBD1,CASSFVDRAIYEQYF,TGCGCCAGCAGCTTTGTGGACAGGGCGATCTACGAGCAGTACTTC
TRBV4-1,TRBJ2-7,-,-,CASSQETSYEQYF,TGCGCCAGCAGCCAAGAGACATCCTACGAGCAGTACTTC
TRBV20-1,TRBJ1-2,few,TRBD1,CSASRWRGRLMIDYGYTF,TGCAGTGCTAGCCGGTGGAGGGGGCGTCTTATGATCGACTATGGCTACACCTTC
TRBV5-6,TRBJ2-7,-,TRBD2,CASNPERGDYEQYF,TGTGCCAGCAACCCTGAGCGGGGGGACTACGAGCAGTACTTC
TRBV4-1,TRBJ2-2,-,TRBD1,CASSQAQGAGELFF,TGCGCCAGCAGCCAAGCCCAGGGGGCCGGGGAGCTGTTTTTT
TRBV27,TRBJ2-7,many,-,CASSFRTSYEQYF,TGTGCCAGCAGTTTCCGGACCTCCTACGAGCAGTACTTC
TRBV5-1,TRBJ1-1,-,TRBD1,CASRRYRGNTEAFF,TGCGCCAGCAGACGATACAGGGGGAACACTGAAGCTTTCTTT
TRBV12-3/TRBV12-4,TRBJ1-5,many,-,CASSLGPTYQPQHF,TGTGCCAGCAGCCTTGGTCCTACCTATCAGCCCCAGCATTTT
TRBV7-6,TRBJ2-5,many,-,CATTPLKETQYF,TGTGCTACGACCCCCCTCAAAGAGACCCAGTACTTC
TRBV4-1,TRBJ1-1,-,TRBD1,CASSPSQGLETEAFF,TGCGCCAGCAGCCCCTCACAGGGGTTAGAGACTGAAGCTTTCTTT
TRBV7-2,TRBJ2-3,many,TRBD1,CASSLAPGQGRTDTQYF,TGTGCCAGCAGCTTAGCGCCGGGACAGGGAAGGACAGATACGCAGTATTTT
TRBV5-1,TRBJ2-7,few,-,CASSLGQGNYEQYF,TGCGCCAGCAGCTTAGGGCAGGGCAACTACGAGCAGTACTTC
TRBV2,TRBJ1-5,-,-,CASGGARSNQPQHF,TGTGCCAGCGGGGGCGCGAGGAGCAATCAGCCCCAGCATTTT
TRBV7-9,TRBJ2-2,-,TRBD2,CASSFAGGPVGELFF,TGTGCCAGCAGCTTTGCGGGGGGGCCCGTCGGGGAGCTGTTTTTT
TRBV7-9,TRBJ1-2,many,-,CAYEGREYRDYGYTF,TGTGCCTACGAGGGAAGGGAATATAGGGATTATGGCTACACCTTC
TRBV5-1,TRBJ2-7,few,TRBD2,CASAGTSGSYEQYF,TGCGCCAGCGCCGGGACTAGCGGCTCCTACGAGCAGTACTTC
TRBV5-8,TRBJ2-7,-,-,CASSSAGADSSYEQYF,TGTGCCAGCAGCTCCGCCGGGGCAGATTCTAGTTACGAGCAGTACTTC
TRBV7-9,TRBJ1-3,-,-,CASSPQKDNGNTIYF,TGTGCCAGCAGCCCACAGAAGGATAACGGAAACACCATATATTTT
TRBV4-3,TRBJ2-3,few,TRBD1,CASSQYGQGVGTDTQYF,TGCGCCAGCAGCCAATACGGACAGGGGGTGGGCACAGATACGCAGTATTTT
TRBV28,TRBJ1-5,-,-,CASSLGIIQPQHF,TGTGCCAGCAGTTTGGGCATTATCCAGCCCCAGCATTTT
TRBV29-1,TRBJ1-2,many,-,CSVETDANYGYTF,TGCAGCGTTGAAACGGATGCTAACTATGGCTACACCTTC